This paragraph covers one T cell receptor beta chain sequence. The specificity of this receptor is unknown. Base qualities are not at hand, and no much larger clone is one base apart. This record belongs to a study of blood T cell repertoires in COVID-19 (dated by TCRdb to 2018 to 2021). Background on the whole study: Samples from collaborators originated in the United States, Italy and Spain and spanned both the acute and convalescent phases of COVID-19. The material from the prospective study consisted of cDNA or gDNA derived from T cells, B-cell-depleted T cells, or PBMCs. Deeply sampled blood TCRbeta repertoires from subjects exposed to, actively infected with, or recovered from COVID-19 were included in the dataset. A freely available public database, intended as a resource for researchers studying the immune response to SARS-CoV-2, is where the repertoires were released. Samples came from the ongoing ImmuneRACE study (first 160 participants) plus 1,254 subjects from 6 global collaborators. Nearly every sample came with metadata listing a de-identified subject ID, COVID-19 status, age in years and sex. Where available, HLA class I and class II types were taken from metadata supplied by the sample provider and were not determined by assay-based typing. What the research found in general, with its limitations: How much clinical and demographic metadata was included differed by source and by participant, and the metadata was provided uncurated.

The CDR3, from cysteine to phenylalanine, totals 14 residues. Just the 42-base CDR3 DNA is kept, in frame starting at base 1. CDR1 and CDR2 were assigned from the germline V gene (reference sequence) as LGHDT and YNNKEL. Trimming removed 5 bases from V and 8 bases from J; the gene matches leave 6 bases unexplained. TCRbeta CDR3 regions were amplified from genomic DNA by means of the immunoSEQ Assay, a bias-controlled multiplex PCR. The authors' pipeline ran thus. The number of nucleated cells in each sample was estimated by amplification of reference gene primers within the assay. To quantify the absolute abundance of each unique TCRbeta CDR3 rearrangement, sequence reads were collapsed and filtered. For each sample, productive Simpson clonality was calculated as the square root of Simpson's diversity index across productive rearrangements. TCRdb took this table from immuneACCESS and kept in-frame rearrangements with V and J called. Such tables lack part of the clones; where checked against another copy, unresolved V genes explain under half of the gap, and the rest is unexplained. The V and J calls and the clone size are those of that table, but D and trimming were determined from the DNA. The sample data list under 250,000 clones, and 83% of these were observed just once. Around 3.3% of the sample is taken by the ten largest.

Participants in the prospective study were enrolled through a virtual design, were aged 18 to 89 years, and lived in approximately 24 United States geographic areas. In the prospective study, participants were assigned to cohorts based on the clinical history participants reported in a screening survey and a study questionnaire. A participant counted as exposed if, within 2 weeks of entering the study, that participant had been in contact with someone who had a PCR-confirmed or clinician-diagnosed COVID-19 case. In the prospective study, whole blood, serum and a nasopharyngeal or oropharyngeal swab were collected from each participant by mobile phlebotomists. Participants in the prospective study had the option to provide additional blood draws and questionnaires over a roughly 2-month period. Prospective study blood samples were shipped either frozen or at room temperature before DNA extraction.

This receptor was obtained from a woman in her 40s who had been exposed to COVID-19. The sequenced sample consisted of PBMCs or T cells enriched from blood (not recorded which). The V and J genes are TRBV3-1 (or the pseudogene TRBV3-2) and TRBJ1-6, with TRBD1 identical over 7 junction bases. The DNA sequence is TGTGCCAGCAGCGAAAGGGGGCTTGATTCACCCCTCCACTTT. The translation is CASSERGLDSPLHF.